This section outlines one TCR beta chain sequence together with its context. The antigen remains undetermined. Only in-frame clones appear in the TCRdb table, and some are missing; sequencing was by immunoSEQ multiplex PCR. The table includes 130,000 to 150,000 clones, under 95% detected once. This sample is part of a study of T cell responses to AZD1222 COVID-19 vaccine. Broader study findings: The span of vaccine-associated CD4 TCRs extended across spike, with dominance at 160-218 and 743-854. Donors were mostly white British, more females; clonal diversity possibly underestimated. Repertoire collection took place solely once the T cell response had peaked. Just six AZD1222 recipients were seropositive at baseline.

The V gene's germline CDR1 is MNHEY and CDR2 SVGAGI. This CDR3 has 14 amino acids. Trimming took off 5 bases at V and 2 bases at J, with 12 bases between the two ends. The TCR was taken from an adult in good health. The chain recombines TRBV6-5 with TRBJ1-2; D is unresolved. The starting material was peripheral blood, obtained on day 0 of MenACWY control vaccination. The CDR3 loop reads CASSRDMANYGYTF. CDR3 nucleotides: TGTGCCAGCAGTCGCGACATGGCCAACTATGGCTACACCTTC.